A single sample is the source of the 10 T cell receptor beta chains below, sequenced in a study of blood T cell repertoires in COVID-19. Assay: immunoSEQ multiplex PCR; the TCRdb copy retains only in-frame clones and omits some. Of fewer than 250,000 clones detected, roughly 80% appear once; the ten largest clones hold approximately 13%. The sequencing input was peripheral blood. These receptor sequences come from a woman between 50 and 59 years old with acute or convalescent COVID-19.

The J gene is TRBJ1-1, the V gene TRBV6-5; D is ambiguous. V dropped 4 bases and J dropped 0 bases, with 12 bases sitting between them. CDR1 MNHEY and CDR2 SVGAGI come from the germline V gene. This CDR3 is 15 amino acids long. The CDR3 DNA follows: TGTGCCAGCAGTTTCTCCGTAACGGTGAACACTGAAGCTTTCTTT. It codes for CASSFSVTVNTEAFF.

This chain links TRBV4-1 with TRBJ1-2; a possible D gene is TRBD1 (5 bases). CDR3 length: 16 amino acids. CDR1 and CDR2 from the germline V gene are MGHRA and YSYEKL. Deletions cut 0 bases from V and 4 bases from J, with 15 bases between. Written as DNA, the CDR3 is TGCGCCAGCAGCCAAGATGTTAGACAGCCGGGCTATGGCTACACCTTC. Translation: CASSQDVRQPGYGYTF.

CDR3 DNA sequence: TGTGCCAGCAGCCCACAGGGGGCAGGCTATAATTCACCCCTCCACTTT. Encoded protein: CASSPQGAGYNSPLHF. The rearrangement uses TRBV7-2 and TRBJ1-6, with 9 nucleotides matching TRBD1. The CDR3 sequence is 16 residues long. V shed 5 bases, J shed 3 bases, and the junction held 5 bases outside the gene matches. The V gene's germline CDR1 is SGHTA and CDR2 FQGNSA.

The chain carries TRBV27 and TRBJ1-3, with TRBD1 as a possible D gene (6 bases). The CDR3 runs 14 residues. The ends were cut back, 3 bases at V and 2 bases at J, with 8 bases in the middle. Germline values: CDR1 MNHEY, CDR2 SMNVEV (reference sequence). The CDR3 nucleotides read TGTGCCAGCAGTTTCCGACAGGCTGGAAACACCATATATTTT. The encoded protein is CASSFRQAGNTIYF.

J is TRBJ1-1 and V is TRBV7-9, with TRBD1 identical over 11 bases. With V trimmed by 5 bases and J by 4 bases, 6 bases remained unmatched. Germline loops: CDR1 SEHNR, CDR2 FQNEAQ (reference sequence). The CDR3 extends over 15 amino acids. This CDR3 is CASSAPGQGVTEAFF. The CDR3 region has the DNA TGTGCCAGCAGCGCGCCGGGACAGGGGGTCACTGAAGCTTTCTTT.

J is TRBJ1-2 and V is TRBV28; D uncertain. CDR1 and CDR2 (germline): MDHEN, SYDVKM. V gave up 6 bases and J gave up 1 base, with 15 bases separating them. This CDR3 is built from 15 residues. The CDR3 DNA sequence: TGTGCCAGCAGAAAAACCACTCCCTATAACTATGGCTACACCTTC. Protein: CASRKTTPYNYGYTF.

In this sample, this clone turned up a few times. This chain joins TRBV5-4 and TRBJ1-2; D is uncertain. V lost 4 bases and J 1 base, leaving 11 bases between the germline ends. The CDR3 contains 14 residues. CDR1 and CDR2 from the germline V gene are SGHNT and YYREEE (reference sequence). The CDR3 reads CASSPAGLNYGYTF. CDR3 DNA: TGTGCCAGCAGCCCGGCGGGCCTTAACTATGGCTACACCTTC.

The chain uses TRBV3-1 (or the pseudogene TRBV3-2) and TRBJ2-5, with D unresolved. This CDR3 has 15 amino acids. The germline CDR1 and CDR2 sequences are LGHDT and YNNKEL (reference sequence). The V end was cut by 1 base, the J end by 1 base, with 10 bases between. The CDR3 DNA sequence: TGTGCCAGCAGCCAAGCTAACCCATCCCAAGAGACCCAGTACTTC. Its protein is CASSQANPSQETQYF.

This chain connects TRBV19 to TRBJ1-2, with 8 bases identical to TRBD1. From germline, CDR1 is LNHDA and CDR2 SQIVND (reference sequence). Losses at the gene ends were 8 bases for V and 4 bases for J; bases not matched to a gene: 0. This CDR3 region has 11 residues. The CDR3 reads CASGQGYGYTF. In DNA form, the CDR3 reads TGTGCCAGTGGACAGGGCTATGGCTACACCTTC.

The rearrangement links TRBV10-3 to TRBJ1-2; 7 bases fit TRBD1. V shed 3 bases, J shed 4 bases, and the junction held 8 bases outside the gene matches. Germline V lookup: CDR1 ENHRY, CDR2 SYGVKD. The CDR3 is made up of 15 amino acids. CDR3 protein: CAISDRDSYSYGYTF. The CDR3 nucleotides are TGTGCCATCAGTGACCGGGACAGTTATAGCTATGGCTACACCTTC.